One sample yielded the 21 T cell receptor beta chains listed below, sequenced in a study of Graves' ophthalmopathy and Graves' hyperthyroidism. Amplified TCR beta CDR3 regions were obtained using RNA transcripts as template. RT-PCR with HTBI primers came first, then second-round multiplex PCR. Each CDR3 protein is one row after TCRdb ran MiXCR on the multiplex PCR reads. Here the sample spans approximately 700,000 distinct CDR3 sequences, roughly 40% being singletons. The sequenced sample consisted of peripheral blood. Receptors originate from an adult man with Graves' ophthalmopathy.

The rearrangement links TRBV2 to TRBJ1-2, with 8 nucleotides matching TRBD1. CDR3 length equals 16 residues. The ends lost 4 bases at V and 4 bases at J; junction bases unmatched: 11. Germline CDR1 reads SNHLY; CDR2 reads FYNNEI. In nucleotides, the CDR3 is TGTGCCAGCAGTGCTAGGACAGGGTTACCTTCCTATGGCTACACCTTC. It codes for CASSARTGLPSYGYTF. The entire variable domain, with the rest obtained from reference TRBV2 and TRBJ1-2, is as follows: EPEVTQTPSHQVTQMGQEVILRCVPISNHLYFYWYRQILGQKVEFLVSFYNNEISEKSEIFDDQFSVERPDGSNFTLKIRSTKLEDSAMYFCASSARTGLPSYGYTFGSGTRLTVV.

The chain joins TRBV10-3 to TRBJ1-3; 7 nucleotides line up with TRBD1. V was pared by 4 bases and J by 1 base, with 7 bases of the junction left unmatched. The CDR3 has 16 residues. Germline CDR1 is ENHRY and CDR2 is SYGVKD. The CDR3 DNA follows: TGTGCCATCAGTGCCAAAACAGGGGCTTCTGGAAACACCATATATTTT. Residues: CAISAKTGASGNTIYF.

V and J are TRBV2 and TRBJ2-7; TRBD2 matches 8 bases. V lost 5 bases and J lost 8; bases outside the gene matches: 5. Germline V lookup: CDR1 SNHLY, CDR2 FYNNEI. The CDR3 extends over 12 amino acids. DNA of the CDR3: TGTGCCAGCAGTTACTCGGGGGGGAAGCAGTACTTC. Amino acids: CASSYSGGKQYF. Using reference TRBV2 and TRBJ2-7 for the parts outside the CDR3, the full variable domain is EPEVTQTPSHQVTQMGQEVILRCVPISNHLYFYWYRQILGQKVEFLVSFYNNEISEKSEIFDDQFSVERPDGSNFTLKIRSTKLEDSAMYFCASSYSGGKQYFGPGTRLTVT.

The V and J genes are TRBV14 and TRBJ1-6, with 9 bases aligning to TRBD1. V shed 2 bases and J 10 bases; nucleotides not matched to a gene: 9. The CDR3 runs to 16 residues. Germline V gene lookup returns CDR1 SGHDN and CDR2 FVKESK. The CDR3 DNA is TGTGCCAGCAGCCAACAACCGGGACAGGGAAACTCACCCCTCCACTTT. It translates to CASSQQPGQGNSPLHF.

The chain's CDR3 is CSARVAGGAYGYTF. The CDR3 nucleotides are TGCAGTGCTAGAGTTGCAGGGGGCGCCTATGGCTACACCTTC. The chain employs TRBV20-1 and TRBJ1-2, with 8 bases identical to TRBD1. The germline gives CDR1 DFQATT, CDR2 SNEGSKA (reference sequence). This CDR3 is built from 14 residues. With V trimmed by 1 base and J by 4 bases, 5 bases remained unmatched.

This clonotype was seen more than once but under ten times. The chain combines TRBV14 with TRBJ2-7; D is unclear. The V and J ends lost 0 bases and 4 bases respectively, with 7 bases between them. This CDR3 has 13 amino acids. CDR1 is SGHDN and CDR2 is FVKESK in the germline V gene. The CDR3 reads CASSQEWGYEQYF. For the CDR3, the DNA is TGTGCCAGCAGCCAAGAGTGGGGATACGAGCAGTACTTC.

This chain uses TRBV7-2 with TRBJ2-5, with a weak D call TRBD2 (7 bases). V was shortened by 6 bases and J by 5 bases, with 19 bases between the two germline ends. Germline loops: CDR1 SGHTA, CDR2 FQGNSA. The CDR3 has 15 amino acids. The chain's CDR3 is CASSPGGPSAETQYF. Written as DNA, the CDR3 is TGTGCCAGCAGTCCCGGGGGGCCGAGCGCGGAGACCCAGTACTTC.

The chain is built from TRBV19 and TRBJ1-5; 8 bases are shared with TRBD1. The V gene's germline CDR1 is LNHDA and CDR2 SQIVND (reference sequence). V was clipped by 3 bases and J by 6 bases; unmatched bases: 4. This CDR3 region has 14 residues. The CDR3 reads CASSIDRGTQPQHF. The CDR3 nucleotides read TGTGCCAGTAGTATCGACAGGGGAACTCAGCCCCAGCATTTT.

This clonotype was seen only once. This chain connects TRBV20-1 to TRBJ2-5; no definite D call. The CDR3 has 14 residues. Germline V lookup: CDR1 DFQATT, CDR2 SNEGSKA (reference sequence). V lost 2 bases, J lost 2 bases, and 12 bases lay in between. The DNA of the CDR3 is TGCAGTGCTAGAAAGGAAGCCCGTCAAGAGACCCAGTACTTC. It specifies CSARKEARQETQYF.

This sequence joins TRBV2 and TRBJ2-5; D gene unclear. The germline V gene encodes CDR1 SNHLY and CDR2 FYNNEI. V was clipped by 3 bases and J by 5 bases, with 13 bases between them. The CDR3 extends over 14 amino acids. The CDR3 DNA sequence: TGTGCCAGCAGTGACCGCCTCCCTTGGGAGACCCAGTACTTC. Its protein product is CASSDRLPWETQYF.

This chain links TRBV10-3 with TRBJ1-4; D is undetermined. V shed 2 bases and J shed 7 bases, with 8 bases lying between them. The CDR3 is made up of 13 amino acids. CDR1 ENHRY and CDR2 SYGVKD come from the germline V gene. CDR3 protein: CAISEEGGEKLFF. CDR3 coding DNA: TGTGCCATCAGTGAGGAGGGCGGTGAAAAACTGTTTTTT.

This clonotype was picked up many times. The rearrangement links TRBV7-9 to TRBJ1-2, with 7 positions matching TRBD1. J gave up 3 bases and V 7 bases, and 8 bases lay outside the gene matches. The CDR3 loop spans 14 amino acids. Germline V gene sequence: CDR1 SEHNR, CDR2 FQNEAQ (reference sequence). CDR3 coding DNA: TGTGCCAGCATCAGGACAGGCGAAGACTATGGCTACACCTTC. This sequence encodes CASIRTGEDYGYTF.

The chain couples TRBV24-1 to TRBJ2-5, with D possibly being TRBD1 (6 bases). The CDR3 loop spans 17 amino acids. Germline values: CDR1 KGHDR, CDR2 SFDVKD. Trimming cost V 0 bases and J 5 bases, with 18 bases left between them. The chain's CDR3 is CATSDLGQPSGLETQYF. The CDR3 coding sequence is TGTGCCACCAGTGATTTGGGACAGCCCTCAGGGCTTGAGACCCAGTACTTC.

Ten or more counts support this clonotype. The chain joins TRBV2 to TRBJ1-1; the D gene is possibly TRBD1 (6 bases). V lost 7 bases and J 4 bases, leaving 19 bases between the germline ends. The V gene's germline CDR1 is SNHLY and CDR2 FYNNEI. This CDR3 spans 15 amino acids. CDR3 bases: TGTGCCAGCACCATAGAAACAGGGAAGGCCACTGAAGCTTTCTTT. Translation gives CASTIETGKATEAFF.

The chain carries TRBV20-1 and TRBJ1-6; maybe TRBD1 (5 bases). From germline, CDR1 is DFQATT and CDR2 SNEGSKA (reference sequence). V shed 0 bases and J shed 9 bases, with 12 bases lying between them. The CDR3 is made up of 14 amino acids. CDR3 in DNA: TGCAGTGCTAGAGATCTCGGGGGTACTTCACCCCTCCACTTT. This sequence encodes CSARDLGGTSPLHF.

This clonotype was picked up a small number of times. V and J are TRBV20-1 and TRBJ2-7, with a tentative D call TRBD1 (5 bases). CDR1 is DFQATT, CDR2 SNEGSKA, per germline (reference sequence). The CDR3 length is 12 residues. V lost 5 bases and J 4 bases, leaving 12 bases between the germline ends. CDR3 DNA: TGCAGTGCTCAGTTCAGGGAATACGAGCAGTACTTC. It encodes CSAQFREYEQYF.

CDR3 nucleotide sequence: TGCGCCAGCAGTGAGCGCCCTAACTATGGCTACACCTTC. Translation: CASSERPNYGYTF. The chain carries TRBV10-2 and TRBJ1-2, with D unclear. Germline CDR1 and CDR2: WSHSY and SAAADI. V lost 2 bases and J lost 0, with 4 bases in between. The CDR3 totals 13 residues.

The genes are TRBV20-1 and TRBJ1-4; D is ambiguous. The V end lost 4 bases, the J end lost 5 bases, and 11 bases lay between the germline ends. This CDR3 contains 13 residues. CDR1 and CDR2 from the germline V gene are DFQATT and SNEGSKA (reference sequence). The CDR3 sequence: CSATRQENEKLFF. As DNA, the CDR3 is TGCAGTGCTACCAGGCAGGAGAATGAAAAACTGTTTTTT.

This clonotype appeared many times. The chain joins TRBV7-9 to TRBJ2-7; tentatively, D is TRBD2 (5 bases). Per the germline V gene, CDR1 is SEHNR and CDR2 is FQNEAQ (reference sequence). Trimming shortened V by 7 bases and J by 0 bases, and 13 bases separated the two germline ends. This CDR3 has 14 residues. This chain's CDR3 is CASTVAGSSYEQYF. In DNA form, the CDR3 reads TGTGCCAGCACCGTGGCTGGGAGCTCCTACGAGCAGTACTTC. The complete variable domain, with remaining parts taken from reference TRBV7-9 and TRBJ2-7, reads DTGVSQNPRHKITKRGQNVTFRCDPISEHNRLYWYRQTLGQGPEFLTYFQNEAQLEKSRLLSDRFSAERPKGSFSTLEIQRTEQGDSAMYLCASTVAGSSYEQYFGPGTRLTVT.

The chain is built from TRBV29-1 and TRBJ1-1; perhaps TRBD1 as D (6 bases). Trimming took 4 bases from V and 4 from J, leaving 10 bases between them. The CDR3 has 12 residues. Looked up from germline, CDR1 is SQVTM and CDR2 is ANQGSEA. In DNA, the CDR3 is TGCAGCGTTGGCGGACAGATCACTGAAGCTTTCTTT. It yields the protein CSVGGQITEAFF. Together with reference TRBV29-1 and TRBJ1-1, the CDR3 gives the full variable domain: SAVISQKPSRDICQRGTSLTIQCQVDSQVTMMFWYRQQPGQSLTLIATANQGSEATYESGFVIDKFPISRPNLTFSTLTVSNMSPEDSSIYLCSVGGQITEAFFGQGTRLTVV.

Details on this clonotype: A much larger clonotype is one base distant, so this may be a read error. CDR3 amino acids: CTSSDGSRRRAQHF. In DNA form, the CDR3 reads TGTACCAGCAGCGACGGATCAAGGAGGCGGGCCCAGCATTTT. The rearrangement joins TRBV7-9 to TRBJ1-5; D ambiguous. Germline values: CDR1 SEHNR, CDR2 FQNEAQ (reference sequence). The CDR3 is 14 amino acids.